The next 28 T cell receptor beta chains were all read from a single sample in a study of shared clonotypes between healthy human individuals. Only CD45RO-negative cells positively selected for CCR7 counted as naive CD8 cells, so terminally differentiated effector memory CD45RA+ cells were excluded. Data came from immunoSEQ multiplex PCR; TCRdb stores just in-frame clones and leaves some out. The sample carries hundreds of thousands of clones, 95% to 96% recorded once. Sequenced: naive CD8+ T cells sorted from blood. These receptors all come from a woman aged 25 to 39 in good health.

The chain has TRBV25-1 and TRBJ1-2, with TRBD1 matching 8 bases. The CDR3 has 15 residues. J lost 8 bases, V lost 3 bases, and 11 bases had no gene match. The germline V gene encodes CDR1 MGHDK and CDR2 SYGVNS. The CDR3 DNA sequence: TGTGCCAGCAGTGAGACAGGGGATAGAATTAGCGGCTACACCTTC. Its protein product is CASSETGDRISGYTF.

The chain carries TRBV6-4 and TRBJ2-1, with 8 bases lining up with TRBD2. This CDR3 contains 14 residues. Germline lookup yields CDR1 MRHNA and CDR2 SNTAGT. The V gene end was trimmed by 6 bases and the J gene end by 3 bases; junction bases not matched to a gene: 4. For the CDR3, the DNA is TGTGCCAGCAGCATAAGCGGGAGCTACAATGAGCAGTTCTTC. It codes for CASSISGSYNEQFF.

J is TRBJ2-1 and V is TRBV6-5; possibly TRBD2 for D (5 bases). The CDR3 totals 15 residues. Trimming cost V 2 bases and J 6 bases, with 14 bases left between them. Germline loops: CDR1 MNHEY, CDR2 SVGAGI. DNA for the CDR3: TGTGCCAGCAGTTACCGAGAGGGCCGAACCAATGAGCAGTTCTTC. Translated, it gives CASSYREGRTNEQFF.

V usage is TRBV28 and J usage is TRBJ2-2; tentative D call: TRBD2 (6 bases). Germline-derived CDR1 and CDR2 are MDHEN and SYDVKM. Trimming pared 3 bases from V and 3 bases from J, leaving 20 bases between. This CDR3 spans 18 amino acids. CDR3 coding DNA: TGTGCCAGCAGTTTCCAATTTCCCGGGACTCTTGACACCGGGGAGCTGTTTTTT. Protein sequence: CASSFQFPGTLDTGELFF.

The gene calls are TRBV13 and TRBJ1-4; D ambiguous. The CDR3 sequence is 12 residues long. The V gene's germline CDR1 is PRHDT and CDR2 FYEKMQ (reference sequence). V gave up 6 bases and J gave up 0 bases, with 2 bases separating them. The CDR3 DNA is TGTGCCAGCAGAGCAACTAATGAAAAACTGTTTTTT. Its protein is CASRATNEKLFF.

The chain combines TRBV10-3 with TRBJ2-1; maybe TRBD2 (5 bases). The V end lost 6 bases, the J end lost 4 bases, and 13 bases lay between the germline ends. CDR1 and CDR2 from the germline V gene are ENHRY and SYGVKD. This CDR3 has 14 residues. The CDR3 DNA follows: TGTGCCATCAGCGCTGTGGGCGGGTACAATGAGCAGTTCTTC. This sequence encodes CAISAVGGYNEQFF.

The CDR3 protein is CASSGTSGPDEQYF. The CDR3 DNA reads TGTGCCAGCAGCGGGACTAGCGGGCCTGACGAGCAGTACTTC. The chain couples TRBV9 to TRBJ2-7, with 11 nucleotides matching TRBD2. V dropped 3 bases and J dropped 5; count of bases not matched to a gene: 4. Germline values: CDR1 SGDLS, CDR2 YYNGEE. The CDR3 consists of 14 residues. Together with reference TRBV9 and TRBJ2-7, the CDR3 gives the full variable domain: DSGVTQTPKHLITATGQRVTLRCSPRSGDLSVYWYQQSLDQGLQFLIQYYNGEERAKGNILERFSAQQFPDLHSELNLSSLELGDSALYFCASSGTSGPDEQYFGPGTRLTVT.

Notes on this clone: This specimen includes other DNA sequences encoding the same CDR3. V gene TRBV2 combines with J gene TRBJ2-7; 8 nucleotides agree with TRBD1. The length of the CDR3 is 13 residues. The ends lost 6 bases at V and 4 bases at J; junction bases unmatched: 5. CDR1 SNHLY and CDR2 FYNNEI come from the germline V gene. The CDR3 spells CASRPRDRYEQYF. The CDR3 DNA is TGTGCCAGCAGACCCCGGGACAGGTACGAGCAGTACTTC.

V usage is TRBV29-1 and J usage is TRBJ2-2; D is perhaps TRBD1 (6 bases). CDR1 is SQVTM and CDR2 is ANQGSEA in the germline V gene. V was cut by 7 bases and J by 0 bases, with 9 bases left in between. This CDR3 contains 13 residues. CDR3 amino acids: CSGTDPNTGELFF. CDR3 sequence (DNA): TGCAGCGGGACAGACCCGAACACCGGGGAGCTGTTTTTT.

The chain carries TRBV7-7 and TRBJ1-1, with D uncertain. Trimming cost V 5 bases and J 8 bases, with 15 bases left between them. From germline, CDR1 is SSHAT and CDR2 FNYEAQ (reference sequence). The CDR3 runs to 13 residues. CDR3 residues: CASSHNLASEAFF. CDR3 nucleotides: TGTGCCAGCAGCCACAATTTGGCCTCGGAAGCTTTCTTT.

The rearrangement uses TRBV10-3 and TRBJ1-2; the D gene is possibly TRBD1 (5 bases). V was clipped by 2 bases and J by 3 bases, with 16 bases between them. This CDR3 comprises 16 residues. Germline CDR1 ENHRY, CDR2 SYGVKD. Here the CDR3 DNA reads TGTGCCATCAGTGAGCCGTCGGAGACAGTGCACTATGGCTACACCTTC. It codes for CAISEPSETVHYGYTF.

This rearrangement joins TRBV27 to TRBJ1-1, with TRBD1 as a possible D gene (6 bases). The CDR3 covers 16 residues. Germline V gene lookup returns CDR1 MNHEY and CDR2 SMNVEV (reference sequence). Between the trimmed V and J ends, which lost 5 bases and 6 bases, there was a span of 22 bases. CDR3 nucleotide sequence: TGTGCCAGCAGTACAGGCGGGGGGCGGGTGGCTCCTGAAGCTTTCTTT. This gives the protein CASSTGGGRVAPEAFF.

The gene calls are TRBV9 and TRBJ1-4; the D is unclear. V was cut by 3 bases and J by 0 bases, with 9 bases left in between. The CDR3 consists of 15 residues. The germline gives CDR1 SGDLS, CDR2 YYNGEE. The CDR3 loop is CASSADIATNEKLFF. The CDR3 coding sequence is TGTGCCAGCAGCGCCGACATTGCAACTAATGAAAAACTGTTTTTT.

This clone was seen a single time. V and J are TRBV6-5 and TRBJ2-7, with D possibly matching TRBD2 (6 bases). This CDR3 has 13 amino acids. Germline V lookup: CDR1 MNHEY, CDR2 SVGAGI. Trimming stripped 4 bases from V and 3 bases from J, with 10 bases between. The DNA of the CDR3 is TGTGCCAGCAGTTCAATGGGAGGCTACGAGCAGTACTTC. The encoded protein is CASSSMGGYEQYF.

The chain employs TRBV27 and TRBJ2-5, with 15 bases identical to TRBD2. With 9 bases clipped from V and 5 bases from J, the junction kept 13 bases outside the gene matches. CDR3 length: 17 residues. In germline, CDR1 is MNHEY, CDR2 SMNVEV (reference sequence). CDR3 nucleotide sequence: TGTGCCAGGGGACCGGGACTAGCGGGAGGCACTGTGGAGACCCAGTACTTC. Protein sequence: CARGPGLAGGTVETQYF.

The V gene is TRBV28, the J gene TRBJ2-7, with D unresolved. V lost 4 bases, J lost 4 bases, and 17 bases lay in between. The CDR3 consists of 15 residues. The V gene's germline CDR1 is MDHEN and CDR2 SYDVKM. Here the CDR3 DNA reads TGTGCCAGCAGTTCATCCATGACCCGCCTTTACGAGCAGTACTTC. Translating it yields CASSSSMTRLYEQYF.

This chain connects TRBV27 to TRBJ2-5, with 11 bases aligning to TRBD2. The J call may be faulty, since TRBJ2-7 better matches the DNA end. This CDR3 region has 17 residues. CDR1 is MNHEY, CDR2 SMNVEV, per germline (reference sequence). This CDR3 reads CASSIRTSGPWGDEQYF. The CDR3 DNA reads as TGTGCCAGCAGTATCCGGACTAGCGGGCCTTGGGGGGACGAGCAGTACTTC.

V is TRBV2 and J is TRBJ2-6; D unresolved. Germline V gives CDR1 SNHLY, CDR2 FYNNEI. The V and J ends lost 3 bases and 2 bases respectively, with 5 bases between them. The CDR3 is 14 amino acids. The CDR3 is CASSDITGANVLTF. CDR3 coding DNA: TGTGCCAGCAGTGACATCACTGGGGCCAACGTCCTGACTTTC. Based on the CDR3 plus reference TRBV2 and TRBJ2-6, the full variable domain is EPEVTQTPSHQVTQMGQEVILRCVPISNHLYFYWYRQILGQKVEFLVSFYNNEISEKSEIFDDQFSVERPDGSNFTLKIRSTKLEDSAMYFCASSDITGANVLTFGAGSRLTVL.

This clone appeared once. This sequence joins TRBV11-2 and TRBJ2-7; D is undetermined. V was cut by 1 base and J by 4 bases, with 14 bases left in between. The CDR3 totals 15 residues. Germline V gene data show CDR1 as SGHAT and CDR2 as FQNNGV. CDR3 residues: CASSLAPSWMYEQYF. The CDR3 region has the DNA TGTGCCAGCAGCTTAGCACCGTCTTGGATGTACGAGCAGTACTTC.

J is TRBJ2-1 and V is TRBV27; D is ambiguous. This CDR3 is 15 amino acids long. CDR1 is MNHEY and CDR2 is SMNVEV in the germline V gene (reference sequence). V was shortened by 7 bases and J by 9 bases, with 22 bases between the two germline ends. The CDR3 nucleotides are TGTGCCAGCAATGCTAAACGATTCCTACAAAGTGAGCAGTTCTTC. Translated: CASNAKRFLQSEQFF.

This clone was detected only once. V gene TRBV30 combines with J gene TRBJ2-1; possibly TRBD1 for D (5 bases). CDR1 is GTSNPN, CDR2 SVGIG, per germline (reference sequence). V was shortened by 3 bases and J by 4 bases, with 19 bases between the two germline ends. The CDR3 totals 16 residues. Here the CDR3 DNA reads TGTGCCTGGAGGGCACTTTCGGACACATTGTACAATGAGCAGTTCTTC. It is translated as CAWRALSDTLYNEQFF.

The chain joins TRBV6-6 to TRBJ2-7; 8 nucleotides agree with TRBD2. The CDR3 covers 14 residues. The germline V gene encodes CDR1 MNHNY and CDR2 SVGAGI (reference sequence). The V segment lost 6 bases and the J segment 3 bases; nucleotides outside the gene matches: 7. CDR3 region: CASSGSGSFYEQYF. DNA of the CDR3: TGTGCCAGCAGCGGGAGCGGGAGTTTCTACGAGCAGTACTTC.

The chain combines TRBV29-1 with TRBJ1-1; D perhaps matches TRBD1 (5 bases). This CDR3 is built from 12 residues. The ends were cut back, 4 bases at V and 7 bases at J, with 13 bases in the middle. CDR1 is SQVTM and CDR2 is ANQGSEA in the germline V gene. CDR3 DNA sequence: TGCAGCGTTGTGGGAGGGGCGAGTGAAGCTTTCTTT. Protein product: CSVVGGASEAFF.

The chain joins TRBV7-9 to TRBJ1-3, with D hard to call. Trimming removed 1 base from V and 4 bases from J, with 14 bases in between. CDR3 length: 16 amino acids. Germline CDR1 and CDR2: SEHNR and FQNEAQ (reference sequence). CDR3 sequence (DNA): TGTGCCAGCAGCTTAGGTGGTTTGACTGGAGGAAACACCATATATTTT. It encodes CASSLGGLTGGNTIYF.

The V call is TRBV13, the J call TRBJ2-3; TRBD2 agrees at 14 bases. This CDR3 has 16 residues. The ends lost 5 bases at V and 6 bases at J; junction bases unmatched: 7. Germline CDR1 is PRHDT and CDR2 is FYEKMQ (reference sequence). The CDR3 sequence is CASSPGTSGSADTQYF. The CDR3 DNA reads as TGTGCCAGCAGCCCGGGGACTAGCGGGAGTGCGGATACGCAGTATTTT. Combining the CDR3 with reference TRBV13 and TRBJ2-3 gives the whole variable domain AAGVIQSPRHLIKEKRETATLKCYPIPRHDTVYWYQQGPGQDPQFLISFYEKMQSDKGSIPDRFSAQQFSDYHSELNMSSLELGDSALYFCASSPGTSGSADTQYFGPGTRLTVL.

The table lists this clone with a count of one. V and J are TRBV7-9 and TRBJ2-5, with D possibly matching TRBD1 (6 bases). V was pared by 5 bases and J by 5 bases, with 15 bases between. The CDR3 spans 14 residues. Germline V gene lookup returns CDR1 SEHNR and CDR2 FQNEAQ (reference sequence). The CDR3 DNA reads as TGTGCCAGCAGCCCCCCCGCAGGGGTGGAGACCCAGTACTTC. Translating it yields CASSPPAGVETQYF.

In its sample, this clone was seen once. The gene calls are TRBV6-1 and TRBJ2-1; 8 bases agree with TRBD2. In germline, CDR1 is MNHNS, CDR2 SASEGT. V lost 0 bases, J lost 4 bases, and 5 bases stayed unmatched. The CDR3 extends over 16 amino acids. The CDR3 DNA reads as TGTGCCAGCAGTGAAGCTTCCGCGGGAGGATACAATGAGCAGTTCTTC. This encodes CASSEASAGGYNEQFF.

This chain uses TRBV28 with TRBJ1-5; D may be TRBD1 (5 bases). Germline CDR1 reads MDHEN; CDR2 reads SYDVKM. The V end lost 6 bases, the J end lost 6 bases, and 12 bases lay between the germline ends. The CDR3 spans 13 residues. The CDR3 DNA reads as TGTGCCAGCAGACCCGACAGATTTCAGCCCCAGCATTTT. Translating it yields CASRPDRFQPQHF.